This record covers a single T cell receptor beta chain. No antigen is known for it. Breast cancer patients provided tissue from their axillary draining lymph nodes. The record originates from a study of breast tumors, draining lymph nodes, adjacent tissues. Overall study findings and caveats: The lymph node origin of tumor T cells was framed as consistent with a hypothesis, not demonstrated.

TCRdb re-derived calls from the multiplex PCR reads in MiXCR, one entry per CDR3 protein. Among fewer than 250,000 distinct CDR3 sequences listed, 32% were seen once. The specimen was axillary lymph node tissue. This clonotype was sampled from a female donor with breast cancer. Some clones in this sample may be carry-over from other donors' samples.

The CDR3 here is CASSEARAKNEQYF. The CDR3, as DNA: TGTGCCAGCAGTGAGGCGCGGGCTAAAAACGAGCAGTACTTC. V gene TRBV2 combines with J gene TRBJ2-7; perhaps TRBD2 as D (5 bases). The CDR3 spans 14 residues. Germline V gene sequence: CDR1 SNHLY, CDR2 FYNNEI. Trimming removed 3 bases from V and 5 bases from J, with 14 bases in between.